The rows below give T cell receptor beta chains drawn from one sample of a study of neurological immune-mediated disorders. From the 5' RACE reads, TCRdb called clonotypes with MiXCR, one entry per CDR3 protein. This table has 45,000 or so distinct CDR3 sequences, 3% to 3.5% appearing once. Specimen: PBMCs. All receptors come from a woman between 45 and 60 years old with multiple sclerosis. The CDR3 runs from the conserved cysteine through the conserved F or W. A D gene is named only where the DNA matches it firmly. Size is omitted from some rows. Given values are once, few, many or a class for expanded clones.

v_gene: TRBV5-1; abundance: many; d_gene: .; j_gene: TRBJ2-5; CDR3nt: TGCGCCAGCAGCTTCCTCCAACCCCAAGAGACCCAGTACTTC; CDR3aa: CASSFLQPQETQYF
v_gene: TRBV10-3; abundance: many; d_gene: .; j_gene: TRBJ1-1; CDR3nt: TGTGCCATCAGTGAGTCCTCGGGAGGGACTGAAGCTTTCTTT; CDR3aa: CAISESSGGTEAFF
v_gene: TRBV11-2; abundance: many; d_gene: TRBD2; j_gene: TRBJ2-2; CDR3nt: TGTGCCAGCAGCCGAGCGGGGGGACTCACCGGGGAGCTGTTTTTT; CDR3aa: CASSRAGGLTGELFF
v_gene: TRBV20-1; abundance: many; d_gene: .; j_gene: TRBJ1-1; CDR3nt: TGCAGTGCGAGATGGGGGTTCGGTGAAGCTTTCTTT; CDR3aa: CSARWGFGEAFF
v_gene: TRBV7-2; abundance: many; d_gene: TRBD2; j_gene: TRBJ2-5; CDR3nt: TGTGCCAGCAGCTCGACTAGCGGGGTAGGGGAGACCCAGTACTTC; CDR3aa: CASSSTSGVGETQYF
v_gene: TRBV7-2; abundance: .; d_gene: .; j_gene: TRBJ2-4; CDR3nt: TGTGCCAGCAGCCCTGGGGGAGGGGGAAACATTCAGTACTTC; CDR3aa: CASSPGGGGNIQYF
v_gene: TRBV20-1; abundance: many; d_gene: TRBD1; j_gene: TRBJ1-1; CDR3nt: TGCAGTGCTAGGGGGGACAGATCGAACACTGAAGCTTTCTTT; CDR3aa: CSARGDRSNTEAFF
v_gene: TRBV20-1; abundance: many; d_gene: .; j_gene: TRBJ1-4; CDR3nt: TGCAGTGCTAGACAGGGTGAAAAACTGTTTTTT; CDR3aa: CSARQGEKLFF
v_gene: TRBV7-9; abundance: many; d_gene: .; j_gene: TRBJ1-1; CDR3nt: TGTGCCAGCAGCTTGGCCCGGGAAATCTATATGAACACTGAAGCTTTCTTT; CDR3aa: CASSLAREIYMNTEAFF
v_gene: TRBV7-2; abundance: many; d_gene: TRBD2; j_gene: TRBJ2-3; CDR3nt: TGTGCCAGCAGCTTTCCACTAGCGGGGGGTGCAGATACGCAGTATTTT; CDR3aa: CASSFPLAGGADTQYF
v_gene: TRBV7-2; abundance: medium-sized; d_gene: TRBD2; j_gene: TRBJ2-3; CDR3nt: TGTGCCAGCAGCTTATTAGCGGGAGATAGGCCAGATACGCAGTATTTT; CDR3aa: CASSLLAGDRPDTQYF
v_gene: TRBV11-2; abundance: many; d_gene: .; j_gene: TRBJ2-3; CDR3nt: TGTGCCAGCAGCTCAGCCCTCCAGGGAAGGAAGTATTTT; CDR3aa: CASSSALQGRKYF
v_gene: TRBV3-1; abundance: many; d_gene: .; j_gene: TRBJ2-7; CDR3nt: TGTGCCAGCAGCCAAGAGAGGGCCGAGCAGTACTTC; CDR3aa: CASSQERAEQYF
v_gene: TRBV5-5; abundance: many; d_gene: TRBD2; j_gene: TRBJ2-2; CDR3nt: TGTGCCAGCAGCCCATATGGCCGGGGGGCGAACACCGGGGAGCTGTTTTTT; CDR3aa: CASSPYGRGANTGELFF
v_gene: TRBV10-3; abundance: many; d_gene: .; j_gene: TRBJ2-2; CDR3nt: TGTGCCATCAGTCCTCAGACTGGACCGAACACCGGGGAGCTGTTTTTT; CDR3aa: CAISPQTGPNTGELFF
v_gene: TRBV6-6; abundance: many; d_gene: TRBD2; j_gene: TRBJ2-1; CDR3nt: TGTGCCAGCAGTTACTCTTTTCGAGGTGGGCGGGGGAATGAGCAGTTCTTC; CDR3aa: CASSYSFRGGRGNEQFF
v_gene: TRBV15; abundance: many; d_gene: .; j_gene: TRBJ2-2; CDR3nt: TGTGCCACCAGCAGAGATGGTGCCGGGGAGCTGTTTTTT; CDR3aa: CATSRDGAGELFF
v_gene: TRBV11-2; abundance: many; d_gene: .; j_gene: TRBJ2-3; CDR3nt: TGTGCCAGCAGCTTAGTTGGGGGGTACACAGATACGCAGTATTTT; CDR3aa: CASSLVGGYTDTQYF
v_gene: TRBV5-1; abundance: many; d_gene: .; j_gene: TRBJ1-1; CDR3nt: TGCGCCAGCAGTTCTGGACGGACAGAAGTTTTGAACACTGAAGCTTTCTTT; CDR3aa: CASSSGRTEVLNTEAFF
v_gene: TRBV15; abundance: many; d_gene: .; j_gene: TRBJ2-1; CDR3nt: TGTGCCACCAGCAGAGAGGTGAGGGAAGAGCAGTTCTTC; CDR3aa: CATSREVREEQFF
v_gene: TRBV20-1; abundance: many; d_gene: .; j_gene: TRBJ2-3; CDR3nt: TGCAGTGCTAGAGAAGATCCGGGGGGCACAGATACGCAGTATTTT; CDR3aa: CSAREDPGGTDTQYF
v_gene: TRBV15; abundance: many; d_gene: .; j_gene: TRBJ2-7; CDR3nt: TGTGCCACCAGCAGAGATCGAAGTCAGGGGGGTCGTGAGCAGTACTTC; CDR3aa: CATSRDRSQGGREQYF
v_gene: TRBV5-1; abundance: many; d_gene: .; j_gene: TRBJ2-2; CDR3nt: TGCGCCAGCGCAATTGACAGCCCGGGCACCGGGGAGCTGTTTTTT; CDR3aa: CASAIDSPGTGELFF
v_gene: TRBV10-3; abundance: many; d_gene: .; j_gene: TRBJ2-7; CDR3nt: TGTGCCATCAGTGAGTCGCGCCGAGCAAGCTACGAGCAGTACTTC; CDR3aa: CAISESRRASYEQYF
v_gene: TRBV7-2; abundance: few; d_gene: .; j_gene: TRBJ2-5; CDR3nt: TGTGCCAGCAGCCCGGCTATGGGTTCAGGGACCCAGTACTTC; CDR3aa: CASSPAMGSGTQYF
v_gene: TRBV7-9; abundance: many; d_gene: .; j_gene: TRBJ2-7; CDR3nt: TGTGCCAGCAGCTTAGCCGTGCCTTCGCGCTCCTACGAGCAGTACTTC; CDR3aa: CASSLAVPSRSYEQYF